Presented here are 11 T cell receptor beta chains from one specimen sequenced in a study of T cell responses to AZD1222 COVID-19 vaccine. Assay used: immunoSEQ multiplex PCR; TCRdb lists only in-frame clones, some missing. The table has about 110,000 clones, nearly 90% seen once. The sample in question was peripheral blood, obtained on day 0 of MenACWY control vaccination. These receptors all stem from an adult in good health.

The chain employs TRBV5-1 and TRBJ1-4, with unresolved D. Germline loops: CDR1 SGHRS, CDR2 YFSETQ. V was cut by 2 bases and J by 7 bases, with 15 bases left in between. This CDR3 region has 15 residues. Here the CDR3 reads CASSFDKSLGEKLFF. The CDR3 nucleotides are TGCGCCAGCAGCTTCGATAAATCCTTGGGTGAAAAACTGTTTTTT. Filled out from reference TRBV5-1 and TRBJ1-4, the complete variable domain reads KAGVTQTPRYLIKTRGQQVTLSCSPISGHRSVSWYQQTPGQGLQFLFEYFSETQRNKGNFPGRFSGRQFSNSRSEMNVSTLELGDSALYLCASSFDKSLGEKLFFGSGTQLSVL.

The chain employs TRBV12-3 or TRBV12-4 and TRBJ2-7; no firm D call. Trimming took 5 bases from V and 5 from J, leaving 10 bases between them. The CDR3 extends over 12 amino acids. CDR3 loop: CASSPGLHEQYF. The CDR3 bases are TGTGCCAGCAGTCCTGGGTTGCACGAGCAGTACTTC.

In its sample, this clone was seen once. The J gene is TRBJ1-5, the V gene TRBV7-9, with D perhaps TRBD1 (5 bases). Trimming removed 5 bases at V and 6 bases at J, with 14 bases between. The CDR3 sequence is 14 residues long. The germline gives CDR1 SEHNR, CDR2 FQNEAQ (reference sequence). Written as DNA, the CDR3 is TGTGCCAGCAGCCCCCCAGGGTTCATTCAGCCCCAGCATTTT. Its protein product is CASSPPGFIQPQHF.

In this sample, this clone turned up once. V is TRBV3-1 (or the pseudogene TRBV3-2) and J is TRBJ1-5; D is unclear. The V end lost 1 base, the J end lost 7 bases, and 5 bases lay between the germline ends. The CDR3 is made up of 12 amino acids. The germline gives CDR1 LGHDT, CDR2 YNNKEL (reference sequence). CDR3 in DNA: TGTGCCAGCAGCCAAGGGGAACAGCCCCAGCATTTT. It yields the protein CASSQGEQPQHF.

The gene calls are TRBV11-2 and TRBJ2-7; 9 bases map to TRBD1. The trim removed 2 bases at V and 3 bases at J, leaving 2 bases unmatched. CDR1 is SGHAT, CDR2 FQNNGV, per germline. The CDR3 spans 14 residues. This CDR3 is CASSLTGGGYEQYF. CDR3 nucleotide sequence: TGTGCCAGCAGCTTAACAGGGGGCGGCTACGAGCAGTACTTC.

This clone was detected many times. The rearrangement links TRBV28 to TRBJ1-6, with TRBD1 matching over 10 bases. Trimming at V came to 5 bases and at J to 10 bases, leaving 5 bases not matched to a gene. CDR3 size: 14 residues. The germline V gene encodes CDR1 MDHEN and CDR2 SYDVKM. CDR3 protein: CASSPGQGWSPLHF. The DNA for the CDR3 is TGTGCCAGCAGTCCGGGACAGGGGTGGTCACCCCTCCACTTT.

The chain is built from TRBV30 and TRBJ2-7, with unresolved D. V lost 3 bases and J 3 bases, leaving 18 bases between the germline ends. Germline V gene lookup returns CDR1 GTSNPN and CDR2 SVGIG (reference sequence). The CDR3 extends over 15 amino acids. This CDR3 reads CAWRSLAGRGYEQYF. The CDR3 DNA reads TGTGCCTGGAGGTCCCTCGCTGGAAGAGGCTACGAGCAGTACTTC.

Here the CDR3 reads CASKPGPSVEQFF. The CDR3 nucleotides read TGTGCCAGCAAGCCGGGGCCGTCGGTCGAGCAGTTCTTC. This rearrangement joins TRBV14 to TRBJ2-1; the D call may be TRBD1 or TRBD2 (5 bases each). The CDR3 has 13 amino acids. Germline V gene data show CDR1 as SGHDN and CDR2 as FVKESK. Trimming took 7 bases from V and 10 from J, leaving 17 bases between them.

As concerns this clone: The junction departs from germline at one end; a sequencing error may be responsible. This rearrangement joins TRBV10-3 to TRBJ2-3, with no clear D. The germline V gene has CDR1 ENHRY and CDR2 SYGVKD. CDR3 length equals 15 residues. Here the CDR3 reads CAISESAVLADTQYF. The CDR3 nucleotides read TGTGCCATCAGCGAGTCTGCGGTACTCGCCGATACGCAGTATTTT.

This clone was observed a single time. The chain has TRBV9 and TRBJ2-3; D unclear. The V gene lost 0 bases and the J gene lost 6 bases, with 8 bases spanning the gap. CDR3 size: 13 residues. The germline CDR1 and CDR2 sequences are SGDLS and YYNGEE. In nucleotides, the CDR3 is TGTGCCAGCAGCGTAGCCCGTTCTGATACGCAGTATTTT. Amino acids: CASSVARSDTQYF.

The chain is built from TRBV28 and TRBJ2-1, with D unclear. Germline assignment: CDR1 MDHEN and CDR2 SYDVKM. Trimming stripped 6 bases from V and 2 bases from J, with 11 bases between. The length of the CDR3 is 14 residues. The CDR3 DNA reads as TGTGCCAGCAGGACCGCGGTCACCTACAATGAGCAGTTCTTC. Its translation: CASRTAVTYNEQFF. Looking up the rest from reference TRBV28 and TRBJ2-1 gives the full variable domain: DVKVTQSSRYLVKRTGEKVFLECVQDMDHENMFWYRQDPGLGLRLIYFSYDVKMKEKGDIPEGYSVSREKKERFSLILESASTNQTSMYLCASRTAVTYNEQFFGPGTRLTVL.